This T cell receptor (beta chain) is from a study of response to subunit inactivated influenza vaccine. Study conclusions and caveats: Authors proposed each seasonal influenza vaccination draws in few new T cells.

TCRdb reanalysed the RT-PCR reads using MiXCR and keeps one entry per CDR3 protein. The sample yields some 540,000 distinct CDR3 sequences, roughly 25% seen once. Trimming took 3 bases from V and 4 from J, leaving 12 bases between them. Germline lookup yields CDR1 SGHRS and CDR2 YFSETQ. The CDR3 runs 14 residues. Of note for this clonotype: Its antigen is still unknown.

These data also formed part of another study, on T cells expressing NK-cell markers. That study reports: A 5'RACE template switching approach incorporating UMIs was used to make TCR beta cDNA. Seven of the eight sequenced donors were classified as HCMV-seropositive, and one was classified as seronegative.

The material sequenced was CD4+ T cells sorted from PBMCs, taken 11 to 12 days after vaccination. This TCR derives from a man aged 50 or older who received an inactivated influenza vaccine. This chain uses TRBV5-1 with TRBJ2-3; possibly TRBD1 or TRBD2 for D (5 bases each). The CDR3 sequence: CASSSWDGADTQYF. The CDR3 nucleotides are TGCGCCAGCAGCTCCTGGGACGGAGCAGATACGCAGTATTTT.